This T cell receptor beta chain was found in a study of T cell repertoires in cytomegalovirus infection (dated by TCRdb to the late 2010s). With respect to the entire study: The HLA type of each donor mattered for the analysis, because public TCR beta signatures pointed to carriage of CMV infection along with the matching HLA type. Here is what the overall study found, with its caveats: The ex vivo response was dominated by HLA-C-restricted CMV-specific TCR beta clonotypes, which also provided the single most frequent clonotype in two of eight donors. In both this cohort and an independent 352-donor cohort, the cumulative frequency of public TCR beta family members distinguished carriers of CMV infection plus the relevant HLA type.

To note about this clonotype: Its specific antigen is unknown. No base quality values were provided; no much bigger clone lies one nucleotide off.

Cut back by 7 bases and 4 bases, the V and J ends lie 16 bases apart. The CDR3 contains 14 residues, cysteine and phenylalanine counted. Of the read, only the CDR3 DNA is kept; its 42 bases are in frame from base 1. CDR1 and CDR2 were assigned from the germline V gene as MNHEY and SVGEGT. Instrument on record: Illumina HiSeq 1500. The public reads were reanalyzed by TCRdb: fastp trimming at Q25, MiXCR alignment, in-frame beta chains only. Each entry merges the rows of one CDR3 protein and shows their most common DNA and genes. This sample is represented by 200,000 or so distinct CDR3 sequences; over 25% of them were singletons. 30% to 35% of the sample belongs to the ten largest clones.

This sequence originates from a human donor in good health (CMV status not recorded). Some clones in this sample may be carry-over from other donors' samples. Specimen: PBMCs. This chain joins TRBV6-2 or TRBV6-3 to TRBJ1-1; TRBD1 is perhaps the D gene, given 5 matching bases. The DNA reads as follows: TGTGCCAGCACCTCGGAGGTAGGGGCCACTGAAGCTTTCTTT. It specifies CASTSEVGATEAFF.